What follows describes a single TCR beta chain. Its matching antigen is unknown. The data were produced by immunoSEQ multiplex PCR, yet TCRdb's version contains in-frame clones alone and is incomplete. The data hold about 430,000 clones, with 80% to 95% observed a single time. Indicated treatment: 15 to 20 received Ad26.COV2.S at low or high dose, single or two shots; about five received placebo; per-sample allocation not given. Collection of samples fell on day 63 after the first vaccine or placebo injection. A Boston adult aged 18-55 years was the donor. This sample is drawn from a study of Ad26.COV2.S vaccination and SARS-CoV-2 variants. About the study: Enrollment placed the donor in the COV1001 Ad26.COV2.S trial arm.

Whole-study results and caveats: Responses of spike-specific T cells (both CD8+ and CD4+) reportedly showed substantial breadth after vaccination.

The TCR originated in a person aged 18-65 years who received the Ad26.COV2.S COVID-19 vaccine or a placebo. Source: peripheral blood, taken in a trial of Ad26.COV2.S vaccine versus placebo.

The CDR3 region has the DNA TGTGCCAGCAGCACCGGACAGGGGAGGACCGGGGAGCTGTTTTTT. It specifies CASSTGQGRTGELFF. The gene calls are TRBV7-8 and TRBJ2-2, with 9 bases aligning to TRBD1. CDR3 length: 15 residues. The germline gives CDR1 SGHVS, CDR2 FQNEAQ. V shed 5 bases and J 5 bases; nucleotides not matched to a gene: 6.